Each of the 14 T cell receptor beta chains below was sequenced from the same sample in a study of neurological immune-mediated disorders. TCRdb passed the 5' RACE reads through MiXCR, listing each CDR3 protein once. Among 85,000 to 110,000 distinct CDR3 sequences listed, 9.5% to 14% were seen once. Time point meaning: longitudinal time-point 3. Sequencing input: PBMCs. These receptors originate from a female donor with HTLV-1-associated myelopathy (HAM/TSP).

This clonotype has at least ten counts. The J gene is TRBJ2-1, the V gene TRBV20-1; D is unclear. This CDR3 is built from 15 residues. Germline CDR1 and CDR2: DFQATT and SNEGSKA (reference sequence). The V end was cut by 1 base, the J end by 7 bases, with 17 bases between. DNA for the CDR3: TGCAGTGCTAGAGTGTTGGCGGTAGCTTGGAATGAGCAGTTCTTC. It codes for CSARVLAVAWNEQFF.

This clonotype was seen many times. This chain joins TRBV4-1 and TRBJ2-1, with D maybe TRBD1 (6 bases). V lost 7 bases, J lost 2 bases, and 12 bases lay in between. CDR1 MGHRA and CDR2 YSYEKL come from the germline V gene. The CDR3 spans 14 residues. The CDR3 DNA reads as TGCGCCAGCAAAACACCAGGGGCCTACAATGAGCAGTTCTTC. Encoded protein: CASKTPGAYNEQFF.

This clonotype was seen at least ten times. The chain recombines TRBV27 with TRBJ1-2, with D unclear. CDR3 size: 15 residues. Per germline, CDR1 MNHEY and CDR2 SMNVEV (reference sequence). V shed 5 bases and J shed 0 bases, with 13 bases lying between them. CDR3 region: CASSMRQDANYGYTF. CDR3 sequence (DNA): TGTGCCAGCAGTATGAGACAAGATGCTAACTATGGCTACACCTTC.

For this clonotype: This may come from a read error, since a much larger clone is one base off. This sequence joins TRBV9 and TRBJ2-3, with D perhaps given as TRBD1 or TRBD2 (6 bases each). Looked up from germline, CDR1 is SGDLS and CDR2 is YYNGEE. Trimming cost V 2 bases and J 6 bases, with 13 bases left between them. This CDR3 region has 14 residues. Here the CDR3 DNA reads TGTGCCAGCAGCGTTTGGGGGGCCGGGGATACGCAGTATTTT. Its protein product is CASSVWGAGDTQYF.

This clonotype was counted ten times or more. The chain is built from TRBV5-6 and TRBJ2-1; D remains unclear. Germline V gives CDR1 SGHDT, CDR2 YYEEEE. The CDR3 loop spans 17 amino acids. Trimming pared 3 bases from V and 3 bases from J, leaving 19 bases between. The CDR3 here is CASSSGAEAVNYNEQFF. The CDR3 DNA follows: TGTGCCAGCAGCTCTGGAGCTGAGGCGGTCAACTACAATGAGCAGTTCTTC.

This clonotype was detected only a few times. The J gene is TRBJ1-1, the V gene TRBV24-1; no clear D. CDR1 and CDR2 (germline): KGHDR, SFDVKD. V was cut by 3 bases and J by 4 bases, with 8 bases left in between. The CDR3 contains 13 residues. CDR3 residues: CATSDPRFTEAFF. In DNA form, the CDR3 reads TGTGCCACCAGTGATCCCCGGTTCACTGAAGCTTTCTTT.

This clonotype was seen more than once but under ten times. This chain uses TRBV2 with TRBJ2-7; TRBD1 agrees at 7 bases. The trim removed 3 bases at V and 2 bases at J, leaving 4 bases unmatched. The V gene's germline CDR1 is SNHLY and CDR2 FYNNEI. The CDR3 contains 14 residues. Written as DNA, the CDR3 is TGTGCCAGCAGTGATTGGGACAGAACCTACGAGCAGTACTTC. This gives the protein CASSDWDRTYEQYF.

This clonotype came up many times. The chain has TRBV5-1 and TRBJ2-6; D not resolved. The CDR3 sequence is 16 residues long. The germline CDR1 and CDR2 sequences are SGHRS and YFSETQ. Between the trimmed V and J ends, which lost 6 bases and 4 bases, there was a span of 17 bases. The CDR3, as DNA: TGCGCCAGCACCCGAGATCCGGGTCCCGGGGCCAACGTCCTGACTTTC. Its protein is CASTRDPGPGANVLTF.

This clonotype was recorded at least ten times. The rearrangement joins TRBV11-1 to TRBJ2-1, with D perhaps TRBD1 (6 bases). The CDR3 spans 17 residues. Trimming took off 5 bases at V and 0 bases at J, with 17 bases between the two ends. Looked up from germline, CDR1 is SGHAT and CDR2 is FQDESV (reference sequence). The CDR3 DNA sequence: TGTGCCAGCAGCCCAATACCGGGACATAGCTCCTACAATGAGCAGTTCTTC. Translation gives CASSPIPGHSSYNEQFF. Full variable domain (outside the CDR3, taken from reference TRBV11-1 and TRBJ2-1): EAEVAQSPRYKITEKSQAVAFWCDPISGHATLYWYRQILGQGPELLVQFQDESVVDDSQLPKDRFSAERLKGVDSTLKIQPAELGDSAMYLCASSPIPGHSSYNEQFFGPGTRLTVL.

Remarks on this clonotype: This may be a read error, as it is one base from a much larger clone. This rearrangement joins TRBV3-1 to TRBJ2-2; 11 nucleotides align to TRBD1. CDR1 is LGHDT, CDR2 YNNKEL, per germline (reference sequence). The length of the CDR3 is 15 residues. The DNA for the CDR3 is TGTGCCAGCAGCCGGACAGGGGGCCAGGGCGGGGAGATGTTTTTT. Encoded protein: CASSRTGGQGGEMFF.

This clonotype was counted a few times. The V and J genes are TRBV12-3 or TRBV12-4 and TRBJ1-5; TRBD1 matches at 10 bases. The CDR3 length is 14 residues. J gave up 7 bases and V 5 bases, and 5 bases lay outside the gene matches. The DNA of the CDR3 is TGTGCCAGCAGTCTTGGACAGGGGGAACAGCCCCAGCATTTT. Residues: CASSLGQGEQPQHF.

This clonotype was counted many times. The CDR3 loop reads CASRDNPKNLGSSYNEQFF. CDR3 coding DNA: TGTGCCAGCAGGGACAATCCAAAGAATCTTGGGAGCTCCTACAATGAGCAGTTCTTC. The J gene is TRBJ2-1, the V gene TRBV28; D might be TRBD1 or TRBD2, each matching 5 bases. From germline, CDR1 is MDHEN and CDR2 SYDVKM. V dropped 6 bases and J dropped 0 bases, with 24 bases sitting between them. The CDR3 consists of 19 residues.

Many counts were recorded for this clonotype. The V call is TRBV7-2, the J call TRBJ2-3, with 8 bases lining up with TRBD2. The germline CDR1 and CDR2 sequences are SGHTA and FQGNSA. The CDR3 runs 17 residues. Trimming cost V 5 bases and J 4 bases; bases outside gene matches: 14. The CDR3 protein is CASSPGFGGGSADTQYF. DNA for the CDR3: TGTGCCAGCAGCCCCGGTTTCGGGGGGGGCAGCGCAGATACGCAGTATTTT. Looking up the rest from reference TRBV7-2 and TRBJ2-3 gives the full variable domain: GAGVSQSPSNKVTEKGKDVELRCDPISGHTALYWYRQSLGQGLEFLIYFQGNSAPDKSGLPSDRFSAERTGGSVSTLTIQRTQQEDSAVYLCASSPGFGGGSADTQYFGPGTRLTVL.

This clonotype has more than one count but fewer than ten. The genes are TRBV4-1 and TRBJ2-4; 9 bases map to TRBD2. CDR3 length: 20 residues. With 4 bases clipped from V and 5 bases from J, the junction kept 21 bases outside the gene matches. Germline-derived CDR1 and CDR2 are MGHRA and YSYEKL. The CDR3 sequence is CASSRIPGTSSVEGENIQYF. The DNA for the CDR3 is TGCGCCAGCAGCCGAATCCCCGGGACTAGCAGTGTAGAGGGTGAAAACATTCAGTACTTC.